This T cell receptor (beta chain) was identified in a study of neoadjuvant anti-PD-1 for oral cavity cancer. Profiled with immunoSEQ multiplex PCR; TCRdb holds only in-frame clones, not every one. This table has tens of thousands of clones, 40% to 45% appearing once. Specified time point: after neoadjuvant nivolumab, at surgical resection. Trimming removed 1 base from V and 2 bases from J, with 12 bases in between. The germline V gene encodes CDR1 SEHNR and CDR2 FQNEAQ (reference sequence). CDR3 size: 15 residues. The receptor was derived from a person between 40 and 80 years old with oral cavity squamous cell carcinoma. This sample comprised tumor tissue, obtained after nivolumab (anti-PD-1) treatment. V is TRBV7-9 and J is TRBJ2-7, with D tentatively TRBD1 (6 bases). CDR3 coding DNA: TGTGCCAGCAGCTTAGGGCGGACAGCAACCTACGAGCAGTACTTC. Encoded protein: CASSLGRTATYEQYF.